The rows below give T cell receptor beta chains drawn from one sample of a study. Using its own MiXCR run on the RT-PCR reads, TCRdb lists one record per CDR3 protein. Seen here are about 700,000 distinct CDR3 sequences, approximately 15% observed once, and the top ten hold 3.6%. Input material: memory CD4+ T cells from blood. These receptors originate from a female donor in good health, serving as a healthy control. Each CDR3 is given with its conserved first and last residue. Each record gives: J gene, V gene, clone size, D gene, CDR3 protein, CDR3 DNA. The D gene is left open where the match is weak. Where a row states a size, it is once, few, many or the class of an expanded clone; other rows omit it.

>TRBJ1-5|TRBV28|few|-
CASSRGYGQPQHF
TGTGCCAGCAGCAGGGGTTACGGTCAGCCCCAGCATTTT
>TRBJ2-2|TRBV30|-|-
CAWSVGGTNTGELFF
TGTGCCTGGAGTGTCGGGGGAACGAACACCGGGGAGCTGTTTTTT
>TRBJ2-3|TRBV7-3|many|TRBD2
CASSQGLAASTDTQYF
TGTGCCAGCAGCCAAGGACTAGCGGCCTCCACAGATACGCAGTATTTT
>TRBJ2-3|TRBV4-3|few|TRBD2
CASSREGWGGFGDTQYF
TGCGCCAGCAGCCGGGAGGGGTGGGGGGGTTTTGGAGATACGCAGTATTTT
>TRBJ2-2|TRBV20-1|-|-
CSASLMPGTGELFF
TGCAGTGCTAGTCTTATGCCGGGAACCGGGGAGCTGTTTTTT
>TRBJ1-5|TRBV2|-|TRBD1
CASSEEAGGSDQPQHF
TGTGCCAGCAGTGAAGAGGCAGGGGGAAGCGATCAGCCCCAGCATTTT
>TRBJ2-5|TRBV7-3|few|-
CASSLTAGSGRETQYF
TGTGCCAGCAGCTTAACGGCGGGATCCGGCCGAGAGACCCAGTACTTC
>TRBJ2-2|TRBV20-1|many|TRBD1
CSARTQGAQDTGELFF
TGCAGTGCTCGCACCCAGGGGGCGCAGGACACCGGGGAGCTGTTTTTT
>TRBJ2-7|TRBV6-2/TRBV6-3|-|TRBD1
CASSFPGTGPYF
TGTGCCAGCAGTTTCCCCGGGACAGGGCCGTACTTC
>TRBJ1-1|TRBV18|few|-
CASSQGEETEAFF
TGTGCCAGCTCGCAGGGAGAGGAAACTGAAGCTTTCTTT
>TRBJ1-2|TRBV27|few|TRBD1
CASSAVTGFGGYTF
TGTGCCAGCAGTGCCGTGACAGGGTTTGGTGGCTACACCTTC
>TRBJ1-2|TRBV27|-|-
CASTEGTQATGYTF
TGTGCCAGCACCGAAGGGACGCAGGCTACTGGCTACACCTTC
>TRBJ2-7|TRBV20-1|-|TRBD2
CSATWLAVSYEQYF
TGCAGTGCTACCTGGCTAGCGGTCTCCTACGAGCAGTACTTC
>TRBJ2-7|TRBV5-5|-|TRBD1
CASRPGTARSYEQYF
TGTGCCAGCAGGCCGGGGACAGCCAGATCTTACGAGCAGTACTTC
>TRBJ1-1|TRBV3-1|-|-
CASSQWGYGGNTEAFF
TGTGCCAGCAGCCAGTGGGGGTATGGGGGAAACACTGAAGCTTTCTTT
>TRBJ2-7|TRBV5-5|many|-
CASSLARVNEQYF
TGTGCCAGCAGCTTGGCGAGGGTTAACGAGCAGTACTTC
>TRBJ2-7|TRBV12-3/TRBV12-4|-|-
CASTQKASDSYEQYF
TGTGCCAGCACCCAAAAGGCTAGCGACTCCTACGAGCAGTACTTC
>TRBJ2-1|TRBV5-1|-|TRBD2
CASSRSSGAQNEQFF
TGCGCCAGCAGCCGATCTAGCGGAGCCCAGAATGAGCAGTTCTTC
>TRBJ2-2|TRBV6-1|few|-
CASSEIQGSGELFF
TGTGCCAGCAGTGAAATACAAGGCAGCGGGGAGCTGTTTTTT
>TRBJ1-1|TRBV5-1|-|TRBD1
CASSLAGQGNTEAFF
TGCGCCAGCAGCTTGGCGGGACAGGGGAACACTGAAGCTTTCTTT
>TRBJ2-1|TRBV27|-|-
CASRSWGEAGYNEQFF
TGTGCCAGCAGGTCGTGGGGGGAGGCGGGGTACAATGAGCAGTTCTTC
>TRBJ2-2|TRBV20-1|few|-
CSARDKGTGELFF
TGCAGTGCTAGAGATAAGGGCACCGGGGAGCTGTTTTTT
>TRBJ2-1|TRBV11-1|-|-
CASSLNVGSYNEQFF
TGTGCCAGCAGCTTAAACGTAGGCTCCTACAATGAGCAGTTCTTC
>TRBJ2-1|TRBV5-1|many|TRBD1
CASSLEAGQGLNEQFF
TGCGCCAGCAGCTTGGAGGCGGGACAGGGGTTGAATGAGCAGTTCTTC
>TRBJ1-5|TRBV20-1|few|-
CSASTANSNQPQHF
TGCAGTGCGTCGACAGCGAATAGCAATCAGCCCCAGCATTTT